This TCR beta chain was recovered during a study of cytomegalovirus exposure and HLA in healthy donors. Notes on the study in general: The authors judged a highly shared variant cluster likely a sequencing artifact. As immune exposure information, only CMV serostatus was available.

This clone showed up just once. Its antigen is unknown. PCR employed 60 Vbeta and 13 Jbeta primers. The assay was immunoSEQ multiplex PCR, and TCRdb's table has in-frame clones only and misses some. The table lists about 190,000 clones, 70% to 75% of them singletons, with approximately 3.1% in the top ten. Trimming took 0 bases from V and 7 from J; bases not matched to a gene: 11. The CDR3 has 18 amino acids. CDR1 and CDR2 (germline): KGHSH, LQKENI. This TCR was sampled from a woman aged 25 to 45 in good health and CMV-seropositive. The sample comprised PBMCs. The rearrangement uses TRBV18 and TRBJ2-1; 11 bases map to TRBD2. The CDR3: CASSPPRASGRQNNEQFF. CDR3 coding DNA: TGTGCCAGCTCACCACCCAGGGCTAGCGGGAGGCAAAATAATGAGCAGTTCTTC.